This T cell receptor beta chain originates from a study of cytomegalovirus exposure and HLA in healthy donors. Study outcomes and limitations: Several V segments, TRBV6-2 and TRBV6-3 among them, could not be told apart and were dropped.

Note on this clone: The target antigen is unknown.

Trimming took 4 bases from V and 1 from J; bases not matched to a gene: 9. Germline V gene lookup returns CDR1 SGHTA and CDR2 FQGTGA. This CDR3 is 18 amino acids long. Primers included in the PCR were 60 Vbeta and 13 Jbeta primers. The method was immunoSEQ multiplex PCR; TCRdb's version includes in-frame clones alone and lacks a portion of them. The sample shows tens of thousands of clones, more than 75% of them seen only once. The clonotype originates from a male donor in good health and CMV-seropositive. The specimen was PBMCs. The chain uses TRBV7-3 and TRBJ2-3; the match to TRBD2 covers 12 bases. The CDR3 sequence: CASSSLAGGPTRTDTQYF. CDR3 sequence (DNA): TGTGCCAGCAGCTCGCTAGCGGGGGGGCCCACCCGCACAGATACGCAGTATTTT. Complete variable domain (other parts from reference TRBV7-3 and TRBJ2-3): GAGVSQTPSNKVTEKGKYVELRCDPISGHTALYWYRQSLGQGPEFLIYFQGTGAADDSGLPNDRFFAVRPEGSVSTLKIQRTERGDSAVYLCASSSLAGGPTRTDTQYFGPGTRLTVL.